The entry below gives a single T cell receptor (beta chain) sequence along with its context. This clonotype was counted ten times or more. This receptor's antigen is unknown. The input lacks base qualities; no much larger clone sits a single base away. The sample originates from a study of blood T cells in healthy people across ages (dated by TCRdb to 2014 to 2015). As for the study more broadly: Template switching captured roughly one uniquely barcoded TCR beta cDNA molecule per two T cells in model experiments. Using deep sequencing normalized with unique cDNA molecular identifiers, the study measured how TCR beta repertoire diversity changes with age. The donors were divided into four age groups: young (average about 16 years), middle-aged (around 37), aged (approximately 62) and long-lived (82). To avoid experimental bias, donors of different ages were randomly spread across the sequencing lanes. The study analyzed two additional independent replicas of 1 million unique cDNA reads from the same blood draw for two donors, one aged 18 to 30 and one aged 80 or older.

General study outcomes and caveats: Donor CMV infection status was unknown, potentially confounding age-related changes in expanded clonotypes. Compared with the aged group, more naive CD4+ T cells, fewer expanded clones and increased TCR diversity were shown by the long-lived group, suggesting age selection. There was a strong correlation between observed TCR beta diversity and the percentage of naive T cells measured by flow cytometry. Estimates of total diversity from one million sequenced T cells were regarded as lower bounds and underestimates. Since profiling was done on bulk unsorted PBMCs, naive and antigen-experienced compartments could not be conclusively compared. As age increased, observed TCR beta diversity per million T cells dropped in a roughly linear way, and a significant reduction was already evident by age around 41.

Library preparation was by 5' RACE. Sequencing used an Illumina HiSeq 2500. A second PCR of about 7 to 12 cycles was run with a J-beta primer mix and a sample-barcoded 5' primer. Each TCR beta cDNA molecule received a unique molecular identifier from a template-switch 5' adaptor carrying 12 random nucleotides. At least 2.5 million CDR3-containing paired-end reads were obtained from each sample. First-strand cDNA synthesis was performed from all RNA using the Mint cDNA synthesis kit, with priming by a TRBC-specific oligonucleotide. Following uracil-DNA glycosylase treatment, a first 18-cycle PCR with universal primers M1SS and BC2_uni_R was performed on all cDNA. The paper's processing steps were these. For normalization, 1 million high-quality reads, each with a distinct molecular identifier, were randomly selected from each sample. Instead of being binned into consensus sequences, reads with shared molecular identifiers were discarded. MiTCR, run with a Q25 quality threshold and the strictest error-elimination algorithm, handled CDR3 identification, clonotype clustering and error correction. A nonparametric unseen species model with Euler transformation was used to estimate a lower bound on total TCR beta diversity. Clones were called with MiXCR by TCRdb after fastp trimmed the public reads at Q25, and only in-frame beta chains were retained. CDR3 protein sequences are deduplicated, and each keeps its most common genes and DNA. The V and J calls were not made by the authors but by TCRdb's processing. The sample profile shows about 1,500,000 distinct CDR3 sequences; approximately 28% of them were found once. The ten largest clonotypes hold 7.7% of the sample.

The donors were roughly 38 Caucasian individuals from Russia, aged roughly 6 to 100 years, who were systemically healthy. Ten milliliters of peripheral blood were drawn from each donor into EDTA-treated Vacutainer tubes. Ficoll-Paque density-gradient centrifugation was used to isolate PBMCs, with at least 7 million per sample. Total RNA, at least 6 micrograms per sample, was extracted from PBMCs with Trizol reagent. The percentages of naive CD45RAhigh/CD27high T cells were determined by flow cytometry on a PBMC aliquot from every donor. The clonotype comes from a woman in her twenties or thirties in good health. Sequencing used blood.

The CDR3 protein is CASSLLSTGDEQYF. The DNA reads as follows: TGTGCCAGCAGTCTACTCTCTACAGGGGACGAGCAGTACTTC. The sequence links TRBV6-6 to TRBJ2-7, with 7 bases in between that match TRBD1. The CDR3 covers 14 residues, taking in both the cysteine and the phenylalanine. Solely the CDR3 DNA is kept, with 42 bases framed from the first base. Based on the germline V gene (reference sequence), the CDR1 and CDR2 sequences are MNHNY and SVGAGI. Here V drops 5 bases and J drops 5 bases, and the junction holds 9 bases not matched to any gene.